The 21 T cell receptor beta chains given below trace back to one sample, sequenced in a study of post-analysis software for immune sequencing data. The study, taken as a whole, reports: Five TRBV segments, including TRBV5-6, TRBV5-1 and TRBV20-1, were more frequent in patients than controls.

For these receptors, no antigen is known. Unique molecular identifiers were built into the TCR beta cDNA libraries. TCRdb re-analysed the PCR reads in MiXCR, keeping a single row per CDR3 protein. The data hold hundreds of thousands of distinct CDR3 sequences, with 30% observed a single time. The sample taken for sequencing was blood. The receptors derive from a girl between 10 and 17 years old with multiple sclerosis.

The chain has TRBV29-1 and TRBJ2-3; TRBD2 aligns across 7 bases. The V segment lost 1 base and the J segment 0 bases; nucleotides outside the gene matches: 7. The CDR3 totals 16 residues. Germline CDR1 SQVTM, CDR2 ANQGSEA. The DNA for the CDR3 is TGCAGCGTTGAAGGATGGGGGGGGGTTAGCACAGATACGCAGTATTTT. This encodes CSVEGWGGVSTDTQYF.

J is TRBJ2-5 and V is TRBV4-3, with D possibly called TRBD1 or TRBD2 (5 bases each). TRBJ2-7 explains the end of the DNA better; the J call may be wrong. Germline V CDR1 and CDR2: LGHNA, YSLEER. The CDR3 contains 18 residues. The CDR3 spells CASSQDRVRGRRTGEQYF. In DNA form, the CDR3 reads TGCGCCAGCAGCCAAGATCGGGTCCGGGGACGACGCACCGGCGAGCAGTACTTC.

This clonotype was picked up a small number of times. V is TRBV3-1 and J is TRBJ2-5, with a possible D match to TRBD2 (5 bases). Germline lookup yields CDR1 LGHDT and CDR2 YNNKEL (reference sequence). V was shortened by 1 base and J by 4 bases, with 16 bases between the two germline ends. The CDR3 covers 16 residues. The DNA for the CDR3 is TGTGCCAGCAGCCAAGTACTCGGCGGGCAAGGAGAGACCCAGTACTTC. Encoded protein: CASSQVLGGQGETQYF.

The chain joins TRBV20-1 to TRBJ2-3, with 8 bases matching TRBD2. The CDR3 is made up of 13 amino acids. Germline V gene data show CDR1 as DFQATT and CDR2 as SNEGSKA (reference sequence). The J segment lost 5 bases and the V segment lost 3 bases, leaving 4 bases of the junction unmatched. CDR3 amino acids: CSASSGAGDTQYF. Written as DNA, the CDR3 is TGCAGTGCTAGTAGCGGGGCCGGAGATACGCAGTATTTT.

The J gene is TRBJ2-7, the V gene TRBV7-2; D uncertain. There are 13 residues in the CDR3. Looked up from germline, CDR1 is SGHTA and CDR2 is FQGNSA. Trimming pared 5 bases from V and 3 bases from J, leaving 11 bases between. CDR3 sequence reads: CASSVDLHYEQYF. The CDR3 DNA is TGTGCCAGCAGCGTGGACCTTCACTACGAGCAGTACTTC.

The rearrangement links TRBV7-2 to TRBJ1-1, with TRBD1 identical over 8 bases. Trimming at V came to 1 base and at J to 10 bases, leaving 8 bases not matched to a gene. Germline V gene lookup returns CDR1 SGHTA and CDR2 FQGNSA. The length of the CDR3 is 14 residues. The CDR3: CASSLDGPGTGAFF. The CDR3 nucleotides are TGTGCCAGCAGCTTAGATGGTCCGGGGACAGGAGCTTTCTTT.

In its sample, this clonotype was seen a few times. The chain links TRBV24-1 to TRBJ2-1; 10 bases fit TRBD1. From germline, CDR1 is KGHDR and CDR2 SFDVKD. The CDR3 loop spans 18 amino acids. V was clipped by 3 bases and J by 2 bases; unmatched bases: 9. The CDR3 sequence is CATSDTPGTGVPYNEQFF. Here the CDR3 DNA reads TGTGCCACCAGTGATACTCCCGGGACAGGGGTACCCTACAATGAGCAGTTCTTC.

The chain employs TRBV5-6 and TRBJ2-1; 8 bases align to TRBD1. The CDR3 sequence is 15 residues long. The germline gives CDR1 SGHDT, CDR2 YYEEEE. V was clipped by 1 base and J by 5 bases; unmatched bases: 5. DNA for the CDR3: TGTGCCAGCAGCTTGCCCGGGACAGGACACAATGAGCAGTTCTTC. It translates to CASSLPGTGHNEQFF.

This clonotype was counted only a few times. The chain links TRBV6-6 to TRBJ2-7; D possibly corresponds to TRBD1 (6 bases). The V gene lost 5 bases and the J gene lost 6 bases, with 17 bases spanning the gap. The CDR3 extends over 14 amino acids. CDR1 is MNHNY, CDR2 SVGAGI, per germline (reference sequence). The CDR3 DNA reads TGTGCCAGCAGTCCCGTAGGGGGTGGAGGCGAGCAGTACTTC. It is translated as CASSPVGGGGEQYF.

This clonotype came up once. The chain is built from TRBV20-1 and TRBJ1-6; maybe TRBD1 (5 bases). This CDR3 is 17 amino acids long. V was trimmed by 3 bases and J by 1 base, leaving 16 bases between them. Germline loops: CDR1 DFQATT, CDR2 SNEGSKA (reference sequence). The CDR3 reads CSASPRGWGSYNSPLHF. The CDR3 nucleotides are TGCAGTGCTAGTCCCCGGGGGTGGGGGTCCTATAATTCACCCCTCCACTTT.

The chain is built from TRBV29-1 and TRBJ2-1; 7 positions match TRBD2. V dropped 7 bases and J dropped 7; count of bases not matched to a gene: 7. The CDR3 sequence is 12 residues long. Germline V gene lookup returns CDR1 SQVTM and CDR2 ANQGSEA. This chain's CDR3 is CSGAGDSNEQFF. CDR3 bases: TGCAGCGGGGCGGGGGATTCGAATGAGCAGTTCTTC.

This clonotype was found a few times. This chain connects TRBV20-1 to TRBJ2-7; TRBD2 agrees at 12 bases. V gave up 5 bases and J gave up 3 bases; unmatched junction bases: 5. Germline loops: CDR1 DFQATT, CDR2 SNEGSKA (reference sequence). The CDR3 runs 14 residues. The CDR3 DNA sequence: TGCAGTGCTGCGACTAGCGGGAGCTACTACGAGCAGTACTTC. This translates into CSAATSGSYYEQYF.

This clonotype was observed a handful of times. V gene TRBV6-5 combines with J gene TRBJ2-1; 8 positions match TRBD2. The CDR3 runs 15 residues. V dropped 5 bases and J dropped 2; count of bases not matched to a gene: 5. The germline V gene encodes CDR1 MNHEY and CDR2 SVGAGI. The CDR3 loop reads CASSDGLAPYNEQFF. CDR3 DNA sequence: TGTGCCAGCAGTGACGGACTAGCCCCCTACAATGAGCAGTTCTTC.

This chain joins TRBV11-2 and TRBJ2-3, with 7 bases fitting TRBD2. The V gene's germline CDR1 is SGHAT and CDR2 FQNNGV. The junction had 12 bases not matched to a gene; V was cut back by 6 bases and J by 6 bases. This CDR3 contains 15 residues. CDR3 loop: CASRLSGTSRDTQYF. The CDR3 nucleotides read TGTGCCAGCAGACTAAGCGGGACGTCCAGGGATACGCAGTATTTT. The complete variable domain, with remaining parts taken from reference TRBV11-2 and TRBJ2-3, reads EAGVAQSPRYKIIEKRQSVAFWCNPISGHATLYWYQQILGQGPKLLIQFQNNGVVDDSQLPKDRFSAERLKGVDSTLKIQPAKLEDSAVYLCASRLSGTSRDTQYFGPGTRLTVL.

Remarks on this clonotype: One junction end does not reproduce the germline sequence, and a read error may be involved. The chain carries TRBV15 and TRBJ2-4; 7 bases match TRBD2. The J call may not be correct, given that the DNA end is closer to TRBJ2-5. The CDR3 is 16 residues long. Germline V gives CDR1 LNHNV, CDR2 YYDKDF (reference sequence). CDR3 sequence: CAPSRVSGLGRETQYF. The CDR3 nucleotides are TGTGCCCCCAGCAGAGTTTCGGGCCTCGGGAGGGAGACCCAGTACTTC.

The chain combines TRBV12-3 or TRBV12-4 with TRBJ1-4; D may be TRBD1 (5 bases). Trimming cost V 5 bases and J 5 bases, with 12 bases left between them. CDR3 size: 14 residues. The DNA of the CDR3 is TGTGCCAGCAGTCGAAACCGGGACAATGAAAAACTGTTTTTT. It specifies CASSRNRDNEKLFF.

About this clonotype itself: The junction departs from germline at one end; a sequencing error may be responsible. CDR3 in amino acids: CVSSVGTENTGELFF. The CDR3 bases are TGTGTCAGCAGCGTTGGGACTGAAAACACCGGGGAGCTGTTTTTT. The rearrangement joins TRBV5-5 to TRBJ2-2; weak D call: TRBD2 (6 bases). The CDR3 covers 15 residues. Germline V gives CDR1 SGHKS, CDR2 YYEKEE (reference sequence).

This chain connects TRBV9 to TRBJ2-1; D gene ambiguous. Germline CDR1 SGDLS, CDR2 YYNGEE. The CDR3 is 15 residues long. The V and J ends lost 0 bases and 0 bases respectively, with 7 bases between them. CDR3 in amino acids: CASSVELLSYNEQFF. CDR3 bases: TGTGCCAGCAGCGTAGAACTGCTCTCCTACAATGAGCAGTTCTTC. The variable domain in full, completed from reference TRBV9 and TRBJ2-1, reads DSGVTQTPKHLITATGQRVTLRCSPRSGDLSVYWYQQSLDQGLQFLIQYYNGEERAKGNILERFSAQQFPDLHSELNLSSLELGDSALYFCASSVELLSYNEQFFGPGTRLTVL.

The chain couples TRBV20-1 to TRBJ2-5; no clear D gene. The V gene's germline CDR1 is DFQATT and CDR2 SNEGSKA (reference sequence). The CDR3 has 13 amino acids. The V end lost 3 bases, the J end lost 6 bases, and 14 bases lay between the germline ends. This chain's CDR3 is CSASSRVEKTQYF. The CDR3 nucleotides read TGCAGTGCTAGTAGCAGAGTCGAAAAGACCCAGTACTTC.

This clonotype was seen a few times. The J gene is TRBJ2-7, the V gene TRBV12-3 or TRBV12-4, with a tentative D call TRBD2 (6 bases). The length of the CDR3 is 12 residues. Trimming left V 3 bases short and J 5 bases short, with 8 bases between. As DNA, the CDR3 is TGTGCCAGCAGTTTTGGAGGGGACGAGCAGTACTTC. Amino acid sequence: CASSFGGDEQYF.

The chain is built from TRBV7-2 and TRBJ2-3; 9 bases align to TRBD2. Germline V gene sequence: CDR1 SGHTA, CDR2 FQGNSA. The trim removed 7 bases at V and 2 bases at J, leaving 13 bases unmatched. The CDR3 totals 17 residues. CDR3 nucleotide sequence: TGTGCCAGCAACTCACAGGCGGGGGGGCGAGTCACAGATACGCAGTATTTT. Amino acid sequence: CASNSQAGGRVTDTQYF.